This T cell receptor (beta chain) came from a study of blood T cell repertoires in COVID-19. Turning to the study itself: Italy, Spain and the United States were the sources of the convalescent and acute COVID-19 samples. The cDNA or gDNA used as material had been derived from T cells, B-cell-depleted T cells, or PBMCs.

Original analysis: Reference gene primer amplification gave estimated nucleated cell counts. Sequencing was performed with immunoSEQ multiplex PCR; in TCRdb, only in-frame clones are kept and a portion is missing. V and J calls and clone size are those listed in that table; D and trimming were worked out from the DNA. The profile covers 190,000 or so clones, with around 88% appearing a single time and about 3.9% taken by the ten largest. The sequencing input was peripheral blood. The source is a woman younger than 45 with acute or convalescent COVID-19.

Here the CDR3 DNA reads TGTGCCAGCTCACCTGCAGGCCGGGAGCTGTTTTTT. Amino acids: CASSPAGRELFF. The chain links TRBV18 to TRBJ2-2, with D uncertain. CDR1 KGHSH and CDR2 LQKENI come from the germline V gene. The CDR3 is made up of 12 amino acids. Between the trimmed V and J ends, which lost 3 bases and 9 bases, there was a span of 8 bases.